This entry lists 13 T cell receptor beta chains sequenced from one sample in a study of blood T cell repertoires in COVID-19. Sequenced by immunoSEQ multiplex PCR; TCRdb stores in-frame clones only, minus some. The data contain 300,000 to 350,000 clones, roughly 90% of them singletons. Material for sequencing was PBMCs or T cells enriched from blood (not recorded which). The receptors derive from a woman in her thirties who had been exposed to COVID-19.

This chain joins TRBV19 and TRBJ1-6; D possibly corresponds to TRBD1 (5 bases). This CDR3 is 14 amino acids long. Germline values: CDR1 LNHDA, CDR2 SQIVND (reference sequence). V was cut by 8 bases and J by 9 bases, with 17 bases left in between. CDR3 residues: CASGGVSLRSPLHF. CDR3 sequence (DNA): TGTGCCAGTGGAGGGGTATCTCTTCGTTCACCCCTCCACTTT. Filled out from reference TRBV19 and TRBJ1-6, the complete variable domain reads DGGITQSPKYLFRKEGQNVTLSCEQNLNHDAMYWYRQDPGQGLRLIYYSQIVNDFQKGDIAEGYSVSREKKESFPLTVTSAQKNPTAFYLCASGGVSLRSPLHFGNGTRLTVT.

The chain couples TRBV10-3 to TRBJ2-7; D ambiguous. Trimming pared 5 bases from V and 2 bases from J, leaving 16 bases between. Germline-derived CDR1 and CDR2 are ENHRY and SYGVKD. CDR3 length equals 15 residues. CDR3 coding DNA: TGTGCCATCAGTCTACAGCCTCCCCTCGCCTACGAGCAGTACTTC. Encoded protein: CAISLQPPLAYEQYF.

The chain links TRBV24-1 to TRBJ1-2; D is perhaps TRBD1 (5 bases). Germline V gene lookup returns CDR1 KGHDR and CDR2 SFDVKD. The V gene lost 3 bases and the J gene lost 8 bases, with 9 bases spanning the gap. This CDR3 contains 12 residues. The CDR3: CATSDQQGGYTF. CDR3 coding DNA: TGTGCCACCAGTGATCAGCAGGGAGGCTACACCTTC.

For this clone: Other DNA sequences in this specimen translate into the identical CDR3. The CDR3 DNA follows: TGTGCCAGCAGCTTATCCGGCACTGAAGCTTTCTTT. Protein sequence: CASSLSGTEAFF. V gene TRBV7-9 combines with J gene TRBJ1-1; D uncertain. The CDR3 loop spans 12 amino acids. Germline lookup yields CDR1 SEHNR and CDR2 FQNEAQ (reference sequence). The germline V and J ends were trimmed by 2 bases and 4 bases, with 5 bases remaining between them.

The chain recombines TRBV9 with TRBJ2-7; 7 bases map to TRBD2. Looked up from germline, CDR1 is SGDLS and CDR2 is YYNGEE. V lost 4 bases to trimming and J lost 5 bases; unmatched junction nucleotides: 18. The CDR3 loop spans 17 amino acids. The CDR3 is CASSPPPGRGPVNEQYF. DNA of the CDR3: TGTGCCAGCAGCCCTCCGCCGGGGAGGGGCCCGGTGAACGAGCAGTACTTC.

The chain recombines TRBV9 with TRBJ1-1; TRBD1 agrees at 9 bases. Germline CDR1 is SGDLS and CDR2 is YYNGEE. After removal of 4 bases from V and 5 bases from J, the junction contained 9 bases not matched to a gene. The CDR3 is 15 amino acids. The CDR3 reads CASSRTGERWTEAFF. DNA for the CDR3: TGTGCCAGCAGCCGGACAGGGGAGCGGTGGACTGAAGCTTTCTTT.

This chain connects TRBV6-6 to TRBJ2-1, with 7 nucleotides matching TRBD2. The CDR3 is 14 residues long. Germline V gene lookup returns CDR1 MNHNY and CDR2 SVGAGI (reference sequence). V was pared by 5 bases and J by 7 bases, with 8 bases of the junction left unmatched. CDR3 residues: CASSPPEGGNEQFF. CDR3 bases: TGTGCCAGCAGTCCACCCGAGGGAGGGAATGAGCAGTTCTTC.

The chain recombines TRBV5-1 with TRBJ2-7; TRBD1 is a possible D gene (6 bases). The CDR3 sequence is 16 residues long. Trimming stripped 1 base from V and 1 base from J, with 15 bases between. Germline lookup yields CDR1 SGHRS and CDR2 YFSETQ. CDR3 protein: CASSLSQGHLSYEQYF. The CDR3 DNA sequence: TGCGCCAGCAGCTTGAGTCAGGGACACCTTTCCTACGAGCAGTACTTC.

To note about this clone: Different DNA sequences within this sample yield the same CDR3. V is TRBV5-1 and J is TRBJ2-7; a possible D gene is TRBD1 (5 bases). CDR1 is SGHRS and CDR2 is YFSETQ in the germline V gene. Trimming removed 3 bases at V and 3 bases at J, with 7 bases between. The CDR3 extends over 12 amino acids. CDR3 coding DNA: TGCGCCAGCAGCTCCCAGGGCTACGAGCAGTACTTC. This codes for CASSSQGYEQYF.

The V and J genes are TRBV5-4 and TRBJ2-5; D is ambiguous. Germline V lookup: CDR1 SGHNT, CDR2 YYREEE (reference sequence). The CDR3 totals 16 residues. With 4 bases removed from V and 5 bases from J, the gap between germline ends came to 21 bases. The CDR3 spells CASSHGRSRSEETQYF. The CDR3 coding sequence is TGTGCCAGCAGCCACGGTAGATCTAGGTCGGAGGAGACCCAGTACTTC.

CDR3 loop: CATQQGTDQPQHF. The CDR3 bases are TGTGCCACACAGCAGGGTACAGATCAGCCCCAGCATTTT. The genes are TRBV2 and TRBJ1-5; D possibly corresponds to TRBD1 (5 bases). Germline V gene data show CDR1 as SNHLY and CDR2 as FYNNEI. The CDR3 length is 13 residues. The V and J ends lost 10 bases and 5 bases respectively, with 15 bases between them.

The chain links TRBV5-1 to TRBJ1-1; 9 nucleotides align to TRBD1. Germline trimming cut 4 bases from V and 1 base from J; bases unmatched to any gene: 5. The CDR3 consists of 15 residues. The germline V gene has CDR1 SGHRS and CDR2 YFSETQ. Written as DNA, the CDR3 is TGCGCCAGCAGCAATGAGGACAGGGGGAACACTGAAGCTTTCTTT. Protein: CASSNEDRGNTEAFF.

This clone was seen a single time. This chain joins TRBV18 and TRBJ1-5, with TRBD1 matching over 9 bases. The CDR3 consists of 15 residues. V lost 2 bases to trimming and J lost 9 bases; unmatched junction nucleotides: 8. The germline CDR1 and CDR2 sequences are KGHSH and LQKENI. CDR3 in amino acids: CASSPGTGGSGPQHF. CDR3 DNA sequence: TGTGCCAGCTCACCAGGAACAGGGGGCTCCGGGCCCCAGCATTTT.